Shown below are 18 T cell receptor beta chains from a single sample sequenced in a study of T cells in localized non-small cell lung cancer. Using immunoSEQ multiplex PCR, the repertoire was profiled, and TCRdb retains in-frame clones only, with some absent. The sample lists about 72,000 clones, almost 85% seen once, with less than 15% in the top ten. Sequencing used peripheral blood, obtained before any cancer treatment. Source of these receptors: a female donor over 55 with stage I lung adenocarcinoma.

This clone was seen only a few times. The chain employs TRBV29-1 and TRBJ1-1, with a tentative D call TRBD1 (5 bases). Germline CDR1 and CDR2: SQVTM and ANQGSEA. V was clipped by 7 bases and J by 1 base, with 16 bases between them. This CDR3 region has 14 residues. Written as DNA, the CDR3 is TGCAGCGCTAGGGAGGGGACCGGGAACACTGAAGCTTTCTTT. Protein sequence: CSAREGTGNTEAFF. Filled out from reference TRBV29-1 and TRBJ1-1, the complete variable domain reads SAVISQKPSRDICQRGTSLTIQCQVDSQVTMMFWYRQQPGQSLTLIATANQGSEATYESGFVIDKFPISRPNLTFSTLTVSNMSPEDSSIYLCSAREGTGNTEAFFGQGTRLTVV.

The J gene is TRBJ2-7, the V gene TRBV5-1; D may be TRBD2 (6 bases). Between the trimmed V and J ends, which lost 1 base and 5 bases, there was a span of 19 bases. CDR1 SGHRS and CDR2 YFSETQ come from the germline V gene. This CDR3 spans 16 amino acids. CDR3 DNA: TGCGCCAGCAGCTTGATTACGGGGGTGGGTATCAACGAGCAGTACTTC. This translates into CASSLITGVGINEQYF.

The V and J genes are TRBV6-1 and TRBJ1-5, with 8 bases identical to TRBD1. Germline CDR1 reads MNHNS; CDR2 reads SASEGT. The CDR3 is made up of 13 amino acids. J gave up 7 bases and V 5 bases, and 4 bases lay outside the gene matches. CDR3 in amino acids: CASSKQGDQPQHF. As DNA, the CDR3 is TGTGCCAGCAGTAAACAGGGGGACCAGCCCCAGCATTTT.

The chain employs TRBV7-2 and TRBJ2-2, with D unclear. Trimming took off 2 bases at V and 5 bases at J, with 9 bases between the two ends. Looked up from germline, CDR1 is SGHTA and CDR2 is FQGNSA. The CDR3 loop spans 14 amino acids. CDR3 protein: CASSLSSRTGELFF. As DNA, the CDR3 is TGTGCCAGCAGCTTATCTTCCAGAACCGGGGAGCTGTTTTTT.

In its sample, this clone was seen a few times. This chain uses TRBV7-3 with TRBJ1-1; maybe TRBD1 (5 bases). Trimming shortened V by 3 bases and J by 3 bases, and 11 bases separated the two germline ends. The germline V gene encodes CDR1 SGHTA and CDR2 FQGTGA. The CDR3 has 14 amino acids. The DNA for the CDR3 is TGTGCCAGCAGCTTCCGGGGGGAGGACACTGAAGCTTTCTTT. Translated: CASSFRGEDTEAFF.

The CDR3 DNA reads TGTGCCAGCAGGACGGCAGCGTATGAGCAGTACTTC. It is translated as CASRTAAYEQYF. The chain recombines TRBV6-6 with TRBJ2-7; D is undetermined. CDR3 length equals 12 residues. Germline CDR1 MNHNY, CDR2 SVGAGI (reference sequence). Trimming shortened V by 6 bases and J by 7 bases, and 13 bases separated the two germline ends.

The V call is TRBV5-1, the J call TRBJ2-2, with D possibly being TRBD2 (5 bases). Looked up from germline, CDR1 is SGHRS and CDR2 is YFSETQ. Deletions cut 0 bases from V and 6 bases from J, with 9 bases between. CDR3 length equals 14 residues. Here the CDR3 reads CASSLATGSGELFF. CDR3 DNA: TGCGCCAGCAGCTTGGCGACGGGATCCGGGGAGCTGTTTTTT. Full variable domain (remainder filled in from reference TRBV5-1 and TRBJ2-2): KAGVTQTPRYLIKTRGQQVTLSCSPISGHRSVSWYQQTPGQGLQFLFEYFSETQRNKGNFPGRFSGRQFSNSRSEMNVSTLELGDSALYLCASSLATGSGELFFGEGSRLTVL.

The chain combines TRBV10-3 with TRBJ1-3; no firm D call. V was cut by 0 bases and J by 0 bases, with 9 bases left in between. Germline assignment: CDR1 ENHRY and CDR2 SYGVKD. The CDR3 totals 16 residues. The CDR3: CAISESGGISGNTIYF. For the CDR3, the DNA is TGTGCCATCAGTGAGTCGGGCGGGATCTCTGGAAACACCATATATTTT.

This clone was counted a single time. The V and J genes are TRBV15 and TRBJ1-2, with a weak D call TRBD1 (5 bases). Between the trimmed V and J ends, which lost 5 bases and 6 bases, there was a span of 16 bases. Per the germline V gene, CDR1 is LNHNV and CDR2 is YYDKDF (reference sequence). The CDR3 is 14 residues long. The CDR3 reads CATSPTGTINGYTF. In nucleotides, the CDR3 is TGTGCCACCAGCCCTACCGGGACTATCAATGGCTACACCTTC.

This clone was counted once. The chain employs TRBV25-1 and TRBJ2-1, with TRBD2 identical over 7 bases. Trimming cost V 7 bases and J 0 bases; bases outside gene matches: 9. CDR1 and CDR2 (germline): MGHDK, SYGVNS. CDR3 length: 16 residues. The CDR3 DNA sequence: TGTGCCAGCATTGGGACTACCCGGAGCTCCTACAATGAGCAGTTCTTC. Protein sequence: CASIGTTRSSYNEQFF.

The chain has TRBV19 and TRBJ1-2; D is possibly TRBD1 (5 bases). The CDR3 runs to 15 residues. Germline assignment: CDR1 LNHDA and CDR2 SQIVND (reference sequence). The germline V and J ends were trimmed by 6 bases and 6 bases, with 20 bases remaining between them. The CDR3, as DNA: TGTGCCAGTAGGGACCCGGGACGAAGATGGAATGGCTACACCTTC. This codes for CASRDPGRRWNGYTF.

The J gene is TRBJ2-7, the V gene TRBV6-4; tentative D call: TRBD2 (5 bases). V was trimmed by 0 bases and J by 6 bases, leaving 9 bases between them. This CDR3 comprises 13 residues. The germline V gene has CDR1 MRHNA and CDR2 SNTAGT. In nucleotides, the CDR3 is TGTGCCAGCAGTGACTCCCCGGGGTTCGAGCAGTACTTC. The encoded protein is CASSDSPGFEQYF.

This rearrangement joins TRBV18 to TRBJ2-1; D is possibly TRBD2 (6 bases). The CDR3 totals 15 residues. In germline, CDR1 is KGHSH, CDR2 LQKENI. V was trimmed by 6 bases and J by 8 bases, leaving 20 bases between them. DNA of the CDR3: TGTGCCAGCTCTCTGGACTATGTACGACGGGATGAGCAGTTCTTC. As protein: CASSLDYVRRDEQFF.

V gene TRBV5-1 combines with J gene TRBJ2-3, with 7 bases fitting TRBD1. Looked up from germline, CDR1 is SGHRS and CDR2 is YFSETQ. This CDR3 region has 16 residues. V trimming: 4 bases; J trimming: 2 bases; junction bases outside the gene matches: 10. CDR3 region: CASSTGITGDTDTQYF. CDR3 sequence (DNA): TGCGCCAGCAGCACAGGTATCACAGGGGACACAGATACGCAGTATTTT. Looking up the rest from reference TRBV5-1 and TRBJ2-3 gives the full variable domain: KAGVTQTPRYLIKTRGQQVTLSCSPISGHRSVSWYQQTPGQGLQFLFEYFSETQRNKGNFPGRFSGRQFSNSRSEMNVSTLELGDSALYLCASSTGITGDTDTQYFGPGTRLTVL.

CDR3 region: CASSEGRRAYNEQFF. In DNA form, the CDR3 reads TGTGCCAGCAGCGAAGGACGGCGAGCCTACAATGAGCAGTTCTTC. The gene calls are TRBV7-3 and TRBJ2-1; D unresolved. The CDR3 totals 15 residues. Germline-derived CDR1 and CDR2 are SGHTA and FQGTGA. Between the trimmed V and J ends, which lost 5 bases and 2 bases, there was a span of 13 bases.

The J gene is TRBJ1-6, the V gene TRBV5-1; 9 nucleotides align to TRBD1. V lost 3 bases, J lost 0 bases, and 10 bases stayed unmatched. The CDR3 loop spans 19 amino acids. Germline loops: CDR1 SGHRS, CDR2 YFSETQ. CDR3 coding DNA: TGCGCCAGCAGCTACCTGACAGGGGGTGTAAGCTCCTATAATTCACCCCTCCACTTT. It is translated as CASSYLTGGVSSYNSPLHF.

The chain recombines TRBV5-4 with TRBJ2-7; D may be TRBD1 (6 bases). Looked up from germline, CDR1 is SGHNT and CDR2 is YYREEE (reference sequence). This CDR3 has 13 amino acids. V was trimmed by 0 bases and J by 3 bases, leaving 7 bases between them. CDR3 loop: CASSLDRVYEQYF. DNA of the CDR3: TGTGCCAGCAGCTTGGACAGGGTCTACGAGCAGTACTTC.

In its sample, this clone was seen once. This rearrangement joins TRBV15 to TRBJ1-5, with 7 bases identical to TRBD1. V lost 3 bases and J lost 3; bases outside the gene matches: 8. The V gene's germline CDR1 is LNHNV and CDR2 YYDKDF (reference sequence). CDR3 length equals 16 residues. The CDR3 DNA reads as TGTGCCACCAGCAGGTCACAGGGGTTGTACAATCAGCCCCAGCATTTT. It encodes CATSRSQGLYNQPQHF.